These T cell receptor beta chains were read from a single sample in a study of ipilimumab plus nivolumab after autologous stem cell transplantation. The data were produced by immunoSEQ multiplex PCR, yet TCRdb's version contains in-frame clones alone and is incomplete. The sample contains roughly 16,000 clones, approximately 78% of which appear only once. The sequences come from PBMCs, collected in a trial of ipilimumab plus nivolumab as post-transplant consolidation. These receptors came from a male donor with diffuse large B-cell lymphoma. CDR3s include the opening cysteine and the closing phenylalanine or tryptophan. A D gene is named only where the DNA matches it firmly. Not all rows give a size; the values are once, few, many and, for expanded clones, a class.

J gene,V gene,clone size,D gene,CDR3 DNA,CDR3 protein
TRBJ2-1,TRBV7-9,.,.,TGTGCCAGCAGCTTATCTTCGTACAATGAGCAGTTCTTC,CASSLSSYNEQFF
TRBJ1-5,TRBV7-8,.,TRBD1,TGTGCCAGCAGCACAGACAGGGAAGGCCTCAATCAGCCCCAGCATTTT,CASSTDREGLNQPQHF
TRBJ2-7,TRBV6-1,.,TRBD1,TGTGCCAGTCAGAGATCTTGGACAGGTTGGAGCGAGCAGTACTTC,CASQRSWTGWSEQYF
TRBJ1-5,TRBV19,.,.,TGTGCCAGTAGCAAGGGCCGGGTTGGGGCTCAGCCCCAGCATTTT,CASSKGRVGAQPQHF
TRBJ1-6,TRBV5-5,.,.,TGTGCCAGCAGCGGGGAAAGCTCCTATAATTCACCCCTCCACTTT,CASSGESSYNSPLHF
TRBJ1-2,TRBV18,.,TRBD1,TGTGCCAGCTCACCTCTGGGGGGACAGGGTGACGGCTACACCTTC,CASSPLGGQGDGYTF
TRBJ1-2,TRBV4-3,.,.,TGCGCCAGCAGCCAAGAGGTGGGGGCGGCCGGCTACACCTTC,CASSQEVGAAGYTF
TRBJ2-1,TRBV6-5,.,TRBD2,TGTGCCAGCAGTTCTGGGCGGGAGAGGCTGTTCTTC,CASSSGRERLFF
TRBJ2-1,TRBV10-2,.,.,TGCGCCAGCAGTGAGGTTGGACCTAAGGATGAGCAGTTCTTC,CASSEVGPKDEQFF
TRBJ2-7,TRBV7-2,.,TRBD2,TGTGCCAGCACCAAAGGGCCGGCGGGGGGCTACGAGCAGTACTTC,CASTKGPAGGYEQYF
TRBJ1-5,TRBV6-1,.,.,TGTGCCAGCAGTGATGGGGGGGGGCTGGGACAGCCCCAGCATTTT,CASSDGGGLGQPQHF
TRBJ2-7,TRBV7-6,.,.,TGTGCCAGCAGCTCAACCACCTCCGGCGAGCAGTACTTC,CASSSTTSGEQYF
TRBJ1-5,TRBV27,.,.,TGTGCCAGCAGTTCCTTAAGGTCTCATTCTCCCAATCAGCCCCAGCATTTT,CASSSLRSHSPNQPQHF
TRBJ2-1,TRBV6-1,.,TRBD1,TGTGCCAGCAGCAATCCGGACAGGGTGGCCAATGAGCAGTTCTTC,CASSNPDRVANEQFF
TRBJ2-7,TRBV29-1,.,.,TGCAGCGCCGCCCGGGTGCACTCCTACGAGCAGTACTTC,CSAARVHSYEQYF
TRBJ2-5,TRBV19,.,TRBD2,TGTGCCAGTAGTCGACTAGCAGGAGCACAAGAGACCCAGTACTTC,CASSRLAGAQETQYF
TRBJ2-7,TRBV7-9,once,.,TGTGCCAGCAGCTTAGATTGGACACAAGGGGAGCAGTACTTC,CASSLDWTQGEQYF
TRBJ2-7,TRBV6-1,.,TRBD1,TGTGCCAGCAGTGATCAGGGGGCCCACGAGCAGTACTTC,CASSDQGAHEQYF
TRBJ1-6,TRBV7-8,.,.,TGTGCCAGCAGCCCCTCTACGGACCGGGGTTCACCCCTCCACTTT,CASSPSTDRGSPLHF
TRBJ2-5,TRBV13,few,.,TGTGCCAGCAGCTTATTGAGGGGCGGGTGGGAGACCCAGTACTTC,CASSLLRGGWETQYF
TRBJ2-3,TRBV29-1,.,.,TGCAGCGTTGCAGGAGGAGGAGATACGCAGTATTTT,CSVAGGGDTQYF
TRBJ2-5,TRBV6-5,.,.,TGTGCCAGCAGTTACTCGTGGGGACGGGAGACCCAGTACTTC,CASSYSWGRETQYF
TRBJ2-7,TRBV19,.,TRBD1,TGTGCCAGTAGTAGGGGACAGGTCTACGAGCAGTACTTC,CASSRGQVYEQYF
TRBJ1-5,TRBV6-1,.,.,TGTGCCAGCAGTCCAATATTACAGGGCTATCAGCCCCAGCATTTT,CASSPILQGYQPQHF
TRBJ2-2,TRBV6-5,once,.,TGTGCCAGCAGTTACTCCCCCGTTGCCGGGGAGCTGTTTTTT,CASSYSPVAGELFF
TRBJ1-2,TRBV29-1,.,.,TGCAGCGTTGAAAAGGGGGCTAACTATGGCTACACCTTC,CSVEKGANYGYTF
TRBJ1-2,TRBV6-5,.,.,TGTGCCAGCAGTTACGACGGAACCTATGGCTACACCTTC,CASSYDGTYGYTF
TRBJ1-6,TRBV7-2,.,.,TGTGCCAGCAGCTTAGCGCAGCAGGGACGATCACCCCTCCACTTT,CASSLAQQGRSPLHF
TRBJ2-1,TRBV5-5,.,.,TGTGCCAGCAGCTTGGAGCTTCGCTCCTACAATGAGCAGTTCTTC,CASSLELRSYNEQFF
TRBJ1-2,TRBV5-8,.,TRBD1,TGTGCCAGCAGCTTGGGGAGCAGGGGGTATGGCTACACCTTC,CASSLGSRGYGYTF
TRBJ1-5,TRBV4-3,.,.,TGCGCCAGCAGCCAAGATCCAGGGGTTAGCAATCAGCCCCAGCATTTT,CASSQDPGVSNQPQHF
TRBJ2-2,TRBV7-9,.,.,TGTGCCAGCAGGCCTACTTTCGGGGAGCTGTTTTTT,CASRPTFGELFF
TRBJ1-2,TRBV5-6,.,.,TGTGCCAGCACCGTGGTGAGCGGTAGCTATGGCACAACCTTC,CASTVVSGSYGTTF
TRBJ2-7,TRBV5-1,.,.,TGCGCCAGCAGCTGGGATGGGACGGCAGAGCAGTACTTC,CASSWDGTAEQYF
TRBJ1-5,TRBV7-8,.,.,TGTGCCAGCAGCTTAGTGGTAGGAAGCAATCAGCCCCAGCATTTT,CASSLVVGSNQPQHF
TRBJ2-2,TRBV7-3,few,.,TGTGCCAGCAGCTTACGTTCACAGCCGAACACCGGGGAGCTGTTTTTT,CASSLRSQPNTGELFF
TRBJ2-1,TRBV5-4,.,.,TGTGCCAGCACCCTGGGTAGCGGTTACAATGAGCAGTTCTTC,CASTLGSGYNEQFF
TRBJ1-6,TRBV10-2,.,.,TGCGCCAGCAGTGAGAGGGTGGCGAAGGGGTCACCCCTCCACTTT,CASSERVAKGSPLHF
TRBJ1-2,TRBV4-2,.,.,TGTGCCAGCAGCTTGGAGGACTATGGCTACACCTTC,CASSLEDYGYTF
TRBJ2-7,TRBV30,.,.,TGTGCCTGGAGTGGCCAACCAAACTACGAGCAGTACTTC,CAWSGQPNYEQYF
TRBJ1-4,TRBV19,.,.,TGTGCCAGTAGTATGGGGAGTCAGAATGAAAAACTGTTTTTT,CASSMGSQNEKLFF
TRBJ1-1,TRBV5-1,.,.,TGCGCCAGCAGCTTGGCCCGCTACACTGAAGCTTTCTTT,CASSLARYTEAFF
TRBJ2-5,TRBV30,few,TRBD2,TGTGCCTGGAGTTTGGGGGGGACCAGGGAGACCCAGTACTTC,CAWSLGGTRETQYF
TRBJ2-7,TRBV5-8,.,.,TGTGCCAGCAGCTTTGTGGCGGGGCAGTACTTC,CASSFVAGQYF
TRBJ2-1,TRBV6-5,.,.,TGTGCCAGCAGCCCAGACGTATTCCCGCCCAATGAGCAGTTCTTC,CASSPDVFPPNEQFF
TRBJ1-4,TRBV15,.,.,TGTGCCACCAGCAGAGAAAGAGAAAAACTGTTTTTT,CATSREREKLFF
TRBJ2-3,TRBV5-4,.,TRBD2,TGTGCCACTGGGGATAGCGGGAGGCCTGCGCAGTATTTT,CATGDSGRPAQYF
TRBJ2-7,TRBV5-6,.,.,TGTGCCAGCAGCTTAGAAGCGTACGAGCAGTACTTC,CASSLEAYEQYF
TRBJ1-2,TRBV14,.,.,TGTGCCAGCAGCCAAGTCTCGTACGGTCCCTATGGCTACACCTTC,CASSQVSYGPYGYTF
TRBJ1-1,TRBV2,.,.,TGTGCCAGCAGAGATCAGGGATGGACTGAAGCTTTCTTT,CASRDQGWTEAFF